This T cell receptor (beta chain) was found in a study of cytomegalovirus exposure and HLA in healthy donors. On the study more broadly: Early released data comprised 80 million to 100 million unique TCRs from HLA-typed donors.

Regarding the study as a whole: Rare sequences made up most TCRs, while some public TCRs were found in many donors.

Note on this clone: What it recognizes is unknown.

The PCR made use of 60 Vbeta and 13 Jbeta primers. Some clones are missing from TCRdb's copy, which holds only in-frame ones; the method was immunoSEQ multiplex PCR. This table has roughly 100,000 clones, around 76% appearing once. This CDR3 spans 13 amino acids. The germline V gene has CDR1 LGHNA and CDR2 YNFKEQ. Trimming shortened V by 8 bases and J by 6 bases, and 13 bases separated the two germline ends. This sequence joins TRBV4-2 and TRBJ1-4, with a weak D call TRBD1 (5 bases). Source material: PBMCs. The clonotype originates from an older woman in good health and CMV-seropositive. The CDR3 loop reads CASRLPTDEKLFF. In DNA form, the CDR3 reads TGTGCCAGCCGACTCCCGACAGATGAAAAACTGTTTTTT.